These 8 T cell receptor beta chains came from one sample sequenced in a study of human T cells and chemical hapten exposure. TCRdb itself ran the RACE reads through MiXCR, one entry per CDR3 protein. The table shows under 150,000 distinct CDR3 sequences, with around 10% occurring only once. The time point was: patch test 1, 2 weeks after DPC sensitization. As for treatment: therapeutic diphenylcyclopropenone sensitization with weekly scalp DPC. The source material was whole blood, sampled in connection with sensitization to the hapten diphenylcyclopropenone (DPC). These receptor sequences come from a woman aged 45-60 years with alopecia areata. Some clones in this sample may be carry-over from other donors' samples.

By share, this clonotype ranks as medium-sized (0.01 to 0.1%). The V call is TRBV5-1, the J call TRBJ2-7; D gene uncertain. Trimming pared 2 bases from V and 0 bases from J, leaving 15 bases between. There are 16 residues in the CDR3. The V gene's germline CDR1 is SGHRS and CDR2 YFSETQ. The CDR3 nucleotides read TGCGCCAGCAGCTTTTCTACCGGTCATCTCTCCTACGAGCAGTACTTC. Protein product: CASSFSTGHLSYEQYF.

This clonotype was detected only a few times. The chain has TRBV2 and TRBJ2-1; D ambiguous. The V end lost 4 bases, the J end lost 7 bases, and 8 bases lay between the germline ends. This CDR3 has 12 amino acids. CDR1 is SNHLY and CDR2 is FYNNEI in the germline V gene. DNA of the CDR3: TGTGCCAGCAGTGGCCAGTCGAATGAGCAGTTCTTC. It yields the protein CASSGQSNEQFF. Based on the CDR3 plus reference TRBV2 and TRBJ2-1, the full variable domain is EPEVTQTPSHQVTQMGQEVILRCVPISNHLYFYWYRQILGQKVEFLVSFYNNEISEKSEIFDDQFSVERPDGSNFTLKIRSTKLEDSAMYFCASSGQSNEQFFGPGTRLTVL.

The gene calls are TRBV4-3 and TRBJ1-2; TRBD1 agrees at 9 bases. Germline loops: CDR1 LGHNA, CDR2 YSLEER. With 5 bases clipped from V and 6 bases from J, the junction kept 4 bases outside the gene matches. This CDR3 has 13 residues. CDR3 sequence (DNA): TGCGCCAGCAGCACAGGGGGCAGTAATGGCTACACCTTC. This gives the protein CASSTGGSNGYTF.

The chain links TRBV6-1 to TRBJ1-1; D unresolved. Between the trimmed V and J ends, which lost 2 bases and 4 bases, there was a span of 17 bases. This CDR3 region has 16 residues. Germline V gives CDR1 MNHNS, CDR2 SASEGT. CDR3 DNA: TGTGCCAGCAGTGAACCCGCGGTTTCGACGGGCACTGAAGCTTTCTTT. Amino acid sequence: CASSEPAVSTGTEAFF.

This clonotype was seen a handful of times. The rearrangement joins TRBV12-3 or TRBV12-4 to TRBJ2-1, with D perhaps matching TRBD2 (6 bases). V lost 5 bases and J 12 bases, leaving 11 bases between the germline ends. The CDR3 has 11 amino acids. The CDR3 DNA reads TGTGCCAGCAGTGTCGGGACTTTGCAGTTCTTC. Translation: CASSVGTLQFF.

The gene calls are TRBV12-3 or TRBV12-4 and TRBJ1-1; 7 bases are a match to TRBD1. The CDR3 is 13 amino acids. Losses at the gene ends were 6 bases for V and 4 bases for J; bases not matched to a gene: 5. As DNA, the CDR3 is TGTGCCAGCAGGAATTCAGGGGGCACTGAAGCTTTCTTT. Its protein is CASRNSGGTEAFF.

This clonotype occurred many times. CDR3 in amino acids: CASSSTTGEDYNEQFF. The CDR3 nucleotides read TGTGCCAGCAGCTCCACCACAGGGGAAGACTACAATGAGCAGTTCTTC. This chain uses TRBV7-9 with TRBJ2-1; 7 bases fit TRBD1. Unmatched junction bases numbered 9, after V lost 4 bases and J lost 3 bases. The germline gives CDR1 SEHNR, CDR2 FQNEAQ (reference sequence). This CDR3 has 16 amino acids.

The rearrangement uses TRBV14 and TRBJ2-7, with D unresolved. This CDR3 has 12 residues. CDR1 and CDR2 (germline): SGHDN, FVKESK. Trimming left V 10 bases short and J 7 bases short, with 17 bases between. Written as DNA, the CDR3 is TGTGCCACCTCTGTTTCCACCGGGGAGCAGTACTTC. Translated: CATSVSTGEQYF. The whole variable domain, remainder taken from reference TRBV14 and TRBJ2-7, is EAGVTQFPSHSVIEKGQTVTLRCDPISGHDNLYWYRRVMGKEIKFLLHFVKESKQDESGMPNNRFLAERTGGTYSTLKVQPAELEDSGVYFCATSVSTGEQYFGPGTRLTVT.